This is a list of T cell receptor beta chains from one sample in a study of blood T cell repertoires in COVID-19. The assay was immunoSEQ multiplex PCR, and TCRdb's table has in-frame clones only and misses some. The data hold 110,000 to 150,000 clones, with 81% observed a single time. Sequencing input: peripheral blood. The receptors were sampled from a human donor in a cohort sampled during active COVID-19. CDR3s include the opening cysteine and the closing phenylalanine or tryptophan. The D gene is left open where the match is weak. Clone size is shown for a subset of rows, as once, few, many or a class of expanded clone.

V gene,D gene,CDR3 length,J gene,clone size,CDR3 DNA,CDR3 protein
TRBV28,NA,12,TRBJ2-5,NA,TGTGCCAGCAGGCCAGGCCAAGAGACCCAGTACTTC,CASRPGQETQYF
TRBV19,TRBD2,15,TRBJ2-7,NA,TGTGCCAGTAGTGAGGGACTAGAGAGCTCCTACGAGCAGTACTTC,CASSEGLESSYEQYF
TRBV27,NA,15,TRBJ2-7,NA,TGTGCCAGCCCAATCGTGAGACAGGAAAACTACGAGCAGTACTTC,CASPIVRQENYEQYF
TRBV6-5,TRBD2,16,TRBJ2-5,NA,TGTGCCAGCAGTTCCCCTAGCGGCCGAGAAGGAGAGACCCAGTACTTC,CASSSPSGREGETQYF
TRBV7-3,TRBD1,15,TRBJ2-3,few,TGTGCCAGCAGCACTCGGACAGGGGGCTCAGATACGCAGTATTTT,CASSTRTGGSDTQYF
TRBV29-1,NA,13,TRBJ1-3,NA,TGCAGCGTTCGGGGGGCTGGTGGAAACACCATATATTTT,CSVRGAGGNTIYF
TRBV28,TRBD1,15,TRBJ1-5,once,TGTGCCAGCAGTCGGCGGGGACAGGGGGATCAGCCCCAGCATTTT,CASSRRGQGDQPQHF
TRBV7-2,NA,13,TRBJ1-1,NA,TGTGCCAGCAGCGAGGGACTGAACATTGAAGCTTTCTTT,CASSEGLNIEAFF
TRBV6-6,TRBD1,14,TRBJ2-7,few,TGTGCCAGCAGACCCTGGACAGGGACCTACGAGCAGTACTTC,CASRPWTGTYEQYF
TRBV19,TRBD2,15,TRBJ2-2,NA,TGTGCCAGTACAAAAAGCGGGAGATTCACCGGGGAGCTGTTTTTT,CASTKSGRFTGELFF
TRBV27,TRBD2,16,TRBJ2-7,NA,TGTGCCAGCAGTACCGCGACTAGCGGGAGAACCTACGAGCAGTACTTC,CASSTATSGRTYEQYF
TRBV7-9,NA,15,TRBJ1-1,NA,TGTGCCAGCAGCGCCCTGGGACTCATGAGCACTGAAGCTTTCTTT,CASSALGLMSTEAFF
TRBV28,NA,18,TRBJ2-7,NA,TGTGCCAGCAGTCCGGGGTTGTCCTCCTTTGAAGGCCGTCGACAGCAGTACTTC,CASSPGLSSFEGRRQQYF
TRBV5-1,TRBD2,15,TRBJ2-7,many,TGCGCCAGCAGCTTGGCCCTAGCGGGAGTATACGAGCAGTACTTC,CASSLALAGVYEQYF
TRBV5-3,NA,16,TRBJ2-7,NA,TGTGCCAGAAGCCCTTTTCCCGGGGATAGCTCCTACGAGCAGTACTTC,CARSPFPGDSSYEQYF
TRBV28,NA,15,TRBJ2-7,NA,TGTGCCAGCAGTTTATATACCCCAGGGGTTAGGGAGCAGTACTTC,CASSLYTPGVREQYF
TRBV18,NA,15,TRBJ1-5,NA,TGTGCCAGCTCACCAGGGCAGGGTAGTGTTCAGCCCCAGCATTTT,CASSPGQGSVQPQHF
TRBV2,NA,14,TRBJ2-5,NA,TGTGCCAGCAGTGTAATGCGGGCACAAGAGACCCAGTACTTC,CASSVMRAQETQYF